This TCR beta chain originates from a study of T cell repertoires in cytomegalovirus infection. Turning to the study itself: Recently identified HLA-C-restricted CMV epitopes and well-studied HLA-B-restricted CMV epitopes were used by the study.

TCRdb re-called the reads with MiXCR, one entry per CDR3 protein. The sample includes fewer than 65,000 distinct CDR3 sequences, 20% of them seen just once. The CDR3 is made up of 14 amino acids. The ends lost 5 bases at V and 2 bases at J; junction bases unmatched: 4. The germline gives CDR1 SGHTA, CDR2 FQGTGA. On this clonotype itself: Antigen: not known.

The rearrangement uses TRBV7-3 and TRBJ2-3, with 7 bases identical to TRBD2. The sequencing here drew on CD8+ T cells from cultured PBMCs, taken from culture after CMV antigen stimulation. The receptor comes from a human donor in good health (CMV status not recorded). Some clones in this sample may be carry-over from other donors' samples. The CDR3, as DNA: TGTGCCAGCAGCCCACGGGGGGACACAGATACGCAGTATTTT. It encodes CASSPRGDTDTQYF.